The clone carrying this TCR beta chain was counted once. The antigen is not known. The assay was immunoSEQ multiplex PCR, and TCRdb's table has in-frame clones only and misses some. The sample records more than 30,000 clones, approximately 82% being singletons. Brentuximab vedotin exposure varied, and every patient relapsed after autologous stem cell transplantation. The data belong to a study of PD-1 blockade in classical Hodgkin lymphoma. General observations from the study: The CD4+ diversity rise by C4D1 was clearest in complete responders. It was reported that newly diagnosed patients had less baseline TCR diversity than healthy donors.

Trimming took 3 bases from V and 4 from J, leaving 10 bases between them. The CDR3 has 15 residues. Germline V gene lookup returns CDR1 MNHEY and CDR2 SVGAGI. Sequencing was performed on peripheral blood mononuclear cells (PBMCs), taken before the second cycle of nivolumab. The receptor was derived from a human donor with classical Hodgkin lymphoma. The J gene is TRBJ2-6, the V gene TRBV6-5, with no clear D. Here the CDR3 DNA reads TGTGCCAGCAGTTATAGGGCTGGAGGGGCCAACGTCCTGACTTTC. The encoded protein is CASSYRAGGANVLTF.